The clone carrying this T cell receptor beta chain was seen just once. Germline trimming cut 1 base from V and 5 bases from J; bases unmatched to any gene: 3. The CDR3 loop spans 14 amino acids. Germline V lookup: CDR1 LGHNA, CDR2 YSLEER. This sample is part of a study of somatic mutations in cytotoxic T cells in rheumatoid arthritis. Study-level background: After diagnosis, patient blood (approximately 30 ml EDTA) was drawn right away, before any treatment was given.

TCRdb's table, derived via immunoSEQ multiplex PCR, lists solely in-frame clones and lacks some. The data hold approximately 16,000 clones, with around 70% observed a single time. The chain links TRBV4-3 to TRBJ2-7; TRBD1 matches 9 bases. The specimen was CD8+ T cells sorted from blood. This receptor was obtained from an adult with rheumatoid arthritis. CDR3 loop: CASSQGQGGHEQYF. CDR3 in DNA: TGCGCCAGCAGCCAAGGACAGGGGGGTCACGAGCAGTACTTC.